The T cell receptor beta chain described here comes from a study of PD-1 blockade in classical Hodgkin lymphoma. The study, taken as a whole, reports: Newly diagnosed patients and complete responders had comparable diversity at baseline. Nivolumab initiation under 1 year post-ASCT meant exclusion.

Assay used: immunoSEQ multiplex PCR; TCRdb lists only in-frame clones, some missing. The sample consists of about 58,000 clones, around 89% of them appearing once. Worth noting for this clone: Its antigen is as yet unknown.

CDR3 length equals 14 residues. CDR1 is SGHRS, CDR2 YFSETQ, per germline. V was clipped by 4 bases and J by 5 bases, with 15 bases between them. Every patient had relapsed following autologous stem cell transplantation, and cohorts differed in brentuximab vedotin exposure. Best overall response was complete response, partial response or progressive disease in these relapsed/refractory classical Hodgkin lymphoma patients. The source of this sequence is a human donor with classical Hodgkin lymphoma. Sequenced here: peripheral blood mononuclear cells (PBMCs), sampled before the second cycle of nivolumab. This chain links TRBV5-1 with TRBJ2-5; D not certain. CDR3 sequence: CASSTGRSRETQYF. CDR3 DNA sequence: TGCGCCAGCAGCACCGGGCGAAGTCGGGAGACCCAGTACTTC.